This record covers a single TCR beta chain. At one end the junction does not follow the germline gene, possibly because of a read error. Libraries of naive CD8 cells were prepared from approximately 20,000 to 980,000 sorted cells using 10%, 30% or 50% RNA. Isolation of naive CD8 T cells was achieved by sorting on a CD8+CD4-CCR7+CD45RA+ phenotype. The data stem from a study of molecular identifiers for immune sequencing clone quantification. Across the study: The replicates split RNA from about 19,000 or 110,000 naive CD8 cells five ways and sequenced four.

Bulk TCR libraries were made with methods that had been previously described and with listed TCR primers. TCRdb re-called the PCR reads through MiXCR, storing one row per CDR3 protein. Here the sample spans nearly 650,000 distinct CDR3 sequences, roughly 23% being singletons. The sequenced material came from naive CD8+ T cells from blood, with Jurkat cell RNA spiked in. Regarding subset: FACS-sorted CD8+CD4-CCR7+CD45RA+ naive T cells. The receptor's source is a human donor in good health. Some libraries in this study had Jurkat cell RNA spiked in.

CDR3 protein: CASSWSIAFDEQYF. The DNA of the CDR3 is TGTGCCAGCAGCTGGTCGATAGCTTTTGACGAGCAGTACTTC. This chain uses TRBV5-3 with TRBJ2-7; no clear D. TRBV5-3 is an ORF, and what it does is uncertain. The CDR3 length is 14 residues.